These T cell receptor beta chains were read from a single sample in a study of tumor and adjacent non-tumor tissue in lung cancer. TCRdb itself ran the multiplex PCR reads through MiXCR, one entry per CDR3 protein. The table lists about 80,000 distinct CDR3 sequences, about two thirds of them singletons. Sequences were obtained from lung tumor tissue. The source of these receptors is a woman between 65 and 79 years old with non-small cell lung cancer. CDR3s include the opening cysteine and the closing phenylalanine or tryptophan. A D gene is named only where the DNA matches it firmly. Size values are once, few and many counts, or a class for expanded clones, and some rows have none.

>.|once|TRBJ1-1|TRBV10-1
TGCATCAGCAGTGAGTCGGGGAGGGCTGAAGCTTTCTTT
CISSESGRAEAFF
>TRBD2|.|TRBJ2-7|TRBV29-1
TGCAGCATTGGACTAGCGGCACGTAGGACCTACGAGCAATACTTC
CSIGLAARRTYEQYF
>TRBD1|many|TRBJ2-5|TRBV24-1
TGTGCCACTACACAGGGGGCGGGGGAGACCCAGTACTTC
CATTQGAGETQYF
>.|.|TRBJ1-1|TRBV9
TGTGCTAGCAGCGTCCATCGGAATCGGGAGGGCACTGAAGCTTTCTTT
CASSVHRNREGTEAFF
>.|many|TRBJ2-5|TRBV29-1
TGCAGCGTTGAAGGACGGGATCTTGGAAAGACCCAGTACTTC
CSVEGRDLGKTQYF
>.|.|TRBJ2-3|TRBV30
TGTGTCTGGAGTTCGTGGCAGGGAAGATATACGCAGTATTTT
CVWSSWQGRYTQYF
>TRBD1|.|TRBJ1-3|TRBV10-3
TGTGCCATCGGAGGACAGGTGGCTGGAAACACCATATATTTT
CAIGGQVAGNTIYF
>.|few|TRBJ2-3|TRBV6-5
TGTGCCAACAGTTCCCCGGGACGGCGCACAGATACGCAGTATTTT
CANSSPGRRTDTQYF
>TRBD1|many|TRBJ1-2|TRBV28
TGTGCCAGCAGCATGGGACAGGGGAACTATGGCTACACCTTC
CASSMGQGNYGYTF
>.|.|TRBJ2-3|TRBV6-6
TGTGTCAGCAGTTCCCAGATGAGCACAGATACCCAGTATTTT
CVSSSQMSTDTQYF
>.|once|TRBJ2-3|TRBV7-9
TGTGCCAGCAGCATATGGGGACGGGGAGATACACAGTATTTT
CASSIWGRGDTQYF
>TRBD2|.|TRBJ2-1|TRBV7-8
TGTGCCAGCAATGTGCGGGAGTGCTACAATGAGCAGTTCTTC
CASNVRECYNEQFF
>.|many|TRBJ2-7|TRBV20-1
TGCAGTGCCTCGGGGAGGGGGGGCTACGAGCAGTACTTC
CSASGRGGYEQYF
>TRBD2|many|TRBJ2-3|TRBV12-3/TRBV12-4
TGTGCCAGCGGTTTTAGGAGCGGGAGCCCCACAGATACGCAGTATTTT
CASGFRSGSPTDTQYF
>.|.|TRBJ1-1|TRBV11-2
TGTGCCAGGAGCACCCGGAGAGAGAACACTGAAGCTTTCTTT
CARSTRRENTEAFF
>TRBD2|.|TRBJ2-3|TRBV10-3
TGTACCATCAAAAGCGGGAGAATAGTATTGGGGACAGATACGCAGTATTTT
CTIKSGRIVLGTDTQYF
>.|many|TRBJ1-2|TRBV5-1
TGCGCCAGCAGCTCCGAGGGTGGCTACACCTTC
CASSSEGGYTF
>.|few|TRBJ2-1|TRBV7-9
TGTGCCAGCAGCTTAAGTCATGAGCAGTTCTTC
CASSLSHEQFF
>TRBD1|.|TRBJ1-5|TRBV12-3/TRBV12-4
TGTGCCAGCAGTTTAAACAGGGGGGGTTTGGTCCAGCATTTT
CASSLNRGGLVQHF
>.|many|TRBJ2-1|TRBV7-8
TGTGCCAGCAGCTTAGCGGGGAGATACAATGAGCAGTTCTTC
CASSLAGRYNEQFF
>.|.|TRBJ2-3|TRBV11-3
TGTGTCAGCAGCTTAGCAATGGGGGATACGCTGTATTTT
CVSSLAMGDTLYF
>.|.|TRBJ2-1|TRBV4-1
TGCGCCAGCAGCCAAGCGTTGCGAGCGAGAGAGTCCAATGAGCAATTCTTC
CASSQALRARESNEQFF
>TRBD2|few|TRBJ2-5|TRBV28
TGTGCCAGCAGTTTGGGTAGCGGGAGAGGGGAGACCCAGTACTTC
CASSLGSGRGETQYF
>.|medium-sized|TRBJ2-3|TRBV29-1
TGCAGCGCGATTCGAGGAGGGCGAACAGATACGCAGTATTTT
CSAIRGGRTDTQYF
>TRBD2|.|TRBJ2-1|TRBV4-1
TGCGCCAGCAGCCAAGACCCTGGAACTATCGGGACTACCTACAATGAGCAGTTCTTC
CASSQDPGTIGTTYNEQFF
>TRBD1|once|TRBJ1-5|TRBV29-1
TGCAGCGTGTTGGGGACAGGGGACGGCCAGCATTTC
CSVLGTGDGQHF
>TRBD2|many|TRBJ2-1|TRBV4-1
TGCGCCAGCAGCCTATGGCCGGGACTAGAATCGGCGGGCGGGTACAATGAGCAGTTCTTC
CASSLWPGLESAGGYNEQFF
>.|once|TRBJ2-2|TRBV7-9
TGTACCTGCAGCTTCTGGTCCCACACCGGGGAGCTGTTTTTT
CTCSFWSHTGELFF
>.|.|TRBJ1-1|TRBV6-5
TGTGCCAGCAGATCTCCCACAGCGGGAGTTGAAGCTTTCTTT
CASRSPTAGVEAFF
>.|.|TRBJ2-7|TRBV6-2/TRBV6-3
TGTGCCAGCAGGGTGGCTGCGGTGCGGGCTGGCGAGCAGTACTTC
CASRVAAVRAGEQYF
>.|.|TRBJ2-1|TRBV6-1
TGTGTCAGCAGTTCAAAGGGATGGGATGAGCGGTTCTTC
CVSSSKGWDERFF
>.|.|TRBJ2-2|TRBV5-1
TGCGTCAGCAGGGAAGCGGGCCCGAACAGCGGGGAGCTGTTTTTT
CVSREAGPNSGELFF
>.|few|TRBJ2-1|TRBV20-1
TGCAGTGCCCGATCGGCCCGGGTCTACAATGAGCAGTTCTTC
CSARSARVYNEQFF
>.|.|TRBJ2-1|TRBV5-4
TGTGCCAGTAGCCCGAGTTCGGGCGCAAATTTGGCCAATGAGCAGTTCTTC
CASSPSSGANLANEQFF
>TRBD2|.|TRBJ2-5|TRBV5-4
TGTGCCAACAGCCTACTAGCGGGAAGGGACCAAGAGACCCAGTACTTC
CANSLLAGRDQETQYF
>TRBD1|many|TRBJ2-5|TRBV5-1
TGCGCCAGCAGCCCAGGGACAGGGGGCTACCAAGAGACCCAGTACTTC
CASSPGTGGYQETQYF
>.|.|TRBJ2-7|TRBV29-1
TGCAACGTTGGAGAGGTTACCCAGACAGGATTGGAGCAGTACTTC
CNVGEVTQTGLEQYF
>.|medium-sized|TRBJ2-1|TRBV29-1
TGCAGCGTTGATGGGGAATTCAATGAGCAGTTCTTC
CSVDGEFNEQFF
>TRBD2|.|TRBJ2-1|TRBV5-4
TGTGCCAGCAACAACTCCGCTAGCGGGTTCGATGAGCAGTCCTTC
CASNNSASGFDEQSF
>.|.|TRBJ2-7|TRBV28
TGTGCCAGCAGTTTCTTTGGGCTAGAAGCTCTCTACGAGCAGTACTTT
CASSFFGLEALYEQYF
>TRBD1|.|TRBJ1-1|TRBV6-5
TGTGTCAGCAGACCGAAGACAGGGGGCTTAATGGGAACTGAAACTTTCTTT
CVSRPKTGGLMGTETFF
>.|.|TRBJ2-3|TRBV11-3
TGTCTCAGCAGCTTAGATGGGGGTCGCCCAGATACGCAGTATTTT
CLSSLDGGRPDTQYF
>.|many|TRBJ2-7|TRBV21-1
TGTGCCAGCAGCAGCCCGGCGGGGGAGCACGAGCAGTACTTC
CASSSPAGEHEQYF
>.|few|TRBJ1-2|TRBV4-1
TGCGCCAGCAGCCAAGAGGGACGGGATACCTTC
CASSQEGRDTF
>.|many|TRBJ2-1|TRBV6-2/TRBV6-3
TGTGCCAGCAGACTTTGGGAGAGCTCCTACGATGAGCAGTTCTTC
CASRLWESSYDEQFF
>.|.|TRBJ1-5|TRBV24-1
TGTGCCACCTGTGATTTACCGATCAATCAGCCCCAGCATTTT
CATCDLPINQPQHF
>.|.|TRBJ2-7|TRBV7-8
TGTGCCAGCAGCTTAGAAGTGGAAGCCTACGAACAGTACTTC
CASSLEVEAYEQYF
>.|.|TRBJ1-1|TRBV7-8
TGTACCAGCTGTGGGACGGAGATGAACACTGAAGCTTTCTTT
CTSCGTEMNTEAFF
>TRBD2|medium-sized|TRBJ2-7|TRBV4-1
TGCGCCAGCAGCCAAGAGACTAGCGGGAGGGCCGTCGTCTACGAGCAGTACTTC
CASSQETSGRAVVYEQYF
>.|.|TRBJ2-4|TRBV6-5
TGTGCCAACAGTTACCACCCGGGAGAGGTCATTCAGTACTTC
CANSYHPGEVIQYF
>.|medium-sized|TRBJ1-2|TRBV29-1
TGCAGCGTTGGGGGACAATCTAACTATGGCTACACCTTC
CSVGGQSNYGYTF
>TRBD2|.|TRBJ2-3|TRBV28
TGTGCCAGCAGTTTAAGGGAGGGGTATACAGATGCACAGTATTTT
CASSLREGYTDAQYF